The present T cell receptor beta chain was sequenced within a study of OX40 agonist ivuxolimab in advanced cancers. Overall study: Allowance was made for prior anti-PD-1, anti-PD-L1 or anti-CTLA-4 therapy, and approximately 40% had some.

Trimming pared 4 bases from V and 3 bases from J, leaving 6 bases between. Germline-derived CDR1 and CDR2 are MRHNA and SNTAGT. The CDR3 is made up of 13 amino acids. The assay was immunoSEQ multiplex PCR, and TCRdb's table has in-frame clones only and misses some. Found here are 65,000 to 80,000 clones, over 75% of them singletons; the top ten hold less than 9.5%. This clonotype was sampled from an adult with an advanced solid tumor such as melanoma, head and neck, liver or kidney cancer. V usage is TRBV6-4 and J usage is TRBJ2-2; D not certain. The sample in question was CD4+ or CD8+ T cells sorted from blood, obtained in a trial of the OX40 agonist ivuxolimab. Here the CDR3 DNA reads TGTGCCAGCAGTGTAGCTCACACCGGGGAGCTGTTTTTT. Its translation is CASSVAHTGELFF.